This entry is about one T cell receptor (beta chain). The specificity of this receptor is unknown. Base qualities were left out, and no much larger clone turns up one base away. Trimming leaves V shorter by 0 bases and J shorter by 2 bases, with the junction holding 8 bases beyond the gene matches. For CDR1 and CDR2, the germline V gene lists SGDLS and YYNGEE. The CDR3 runs 18 amino acids, cysteine and phenylalanine included. Just the 54-base CDR3 DNA is kept, in frame starting at base 1. Whole blood was collected in K2EDTA tubes by collaborating institutions according to the institutions' own protocols. For TCRbeta analysis, collaborator samples were shipped as frozen whole blood, as isolated PBMCs, or as DNA extracted from either sample type. The data belong to a study of blood T cell repertoires in COVID-19 (dated by TCRdb to 2020 to 2022). For the study in its entirety: Samples from collaborators originated in the United States, Italy and Spain and spanned both the acute and convalescent phases of COVID-19. The prospective study material was composed of cDNA or gDNA derived from T cells, B-cell-depleted T cells, or PBMCs. Deeply sampled blood TCRbeta repertoires from subjects exposed to, actively infected with, or recovered from COVID-19 were included in the dataset. The repertoires were released in a freely available public database intended as a resource for research on the immune response to SARS-CoV-2. Samples were obtained from the ongoing ImmuneRACE study (first 160 participants) and from 1,000 to 1,500 subjects provided by 6 global collaborators. The sample metadata nearly always contained a de-identified subject ID, COVID-19 status, age in years and sex. Where available, HLA class I and class II types were taken from metadata supplied by the sample provider and were not determined by assay-based typing.

The immunoSEQ Assay, a bias-controlled multiplex PCR, was used to amplify TCRbeta CDR3 regions from genomic DNA. The paper's data handling went like this. Within the assay, amplification of reference gene primers was used to estimate how many nucleated cells each sample contained. To quantify the absolute abundance of each unique TCRbeta CDR3 rearrangement, sequence reads were collapsed and filtered. For each sample, productive Simpson clonality was calculated as the square root of Simpson's diversity index over productive rearrangements. The table was pulled from immuneACCESS by TCRdb, which kept in-frame rearrangements only. Such tables lose some clones; where checked, under half of the loss comes from unresolved V genes, and the rest has no known cause. V, J and clone size reflect that table, while D and trimming were determined from the DNA. The sample has about 190,000 clones on record, around 80% of them singletons. The ten largest make up around 12% of the sample.

Overall results and qualifications from the work: Clinical and demographic metadata were provided uncurated, with the amount varying by source and participant.

Sequenced material: peripheral blood. Here the chain combines TRBV9 and TRBJ2-6; TRBD1 aligns with 7 central bases. This sequence originates from a woman in her forties or fifties with acute or convalescent COVID-19. The CDR3 here reads CASSVEMRDRAGANVLTF. In nucleotide form, the sequence is TGTGCCAGCAGCGTAGAGATGCGAGACAGGGCTGGGGCCAACGTCCTGACTTTC.